This T cell receptor beta chain was sequenced during a study of radiotherapy plus CTLA-4 blockade in lung cancer. The overall study: Objective responses emerged in around a sixth of patients, and roughly 28% attained disease control.

Here immunoSEQ multiplex PCR was the method, and the copy in TCRdb shows in-frame clones only, minus some. Of more than 95,000 clones in the sample, about 77% were seen once. Trimming pared 6 bases from V and 0 bases from J, leaving 12 bases between. From germline, CDR1 is WSHSY and CDR2 SAAADI. CDR3 length: 15 residues. The chain uses TRBV10-2 and TRBJ1-5, with D possibly being TRBD1 (5 bases). The receptor was derived from a human donor with non-small cell lung cancer who had a partial response to radiotherapy plus ipilimumab. Sequenced material: peripheral blood, taken from a patient treated with radiotherapy plus ipilimumab. This chain's CDR3 is CASRVGLNSNQPQHF. The CDR3 bases are TGCGCCAGCAGAGTGGGACTCAATAGCAATCAGCCCCAGCATTTT.